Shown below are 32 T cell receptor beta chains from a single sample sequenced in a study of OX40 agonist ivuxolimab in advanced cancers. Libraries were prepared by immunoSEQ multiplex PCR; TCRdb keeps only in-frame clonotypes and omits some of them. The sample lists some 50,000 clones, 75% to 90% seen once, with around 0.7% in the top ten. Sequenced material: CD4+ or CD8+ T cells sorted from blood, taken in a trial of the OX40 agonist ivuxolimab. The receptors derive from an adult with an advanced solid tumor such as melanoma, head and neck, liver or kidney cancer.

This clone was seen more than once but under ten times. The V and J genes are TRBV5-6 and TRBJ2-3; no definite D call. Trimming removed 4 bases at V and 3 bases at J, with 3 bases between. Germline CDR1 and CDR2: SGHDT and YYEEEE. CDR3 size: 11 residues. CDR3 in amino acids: CASSVTDTQYF. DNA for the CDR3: TGTGCCAGCAGCGTTACAGATACGCAGTATTTT.

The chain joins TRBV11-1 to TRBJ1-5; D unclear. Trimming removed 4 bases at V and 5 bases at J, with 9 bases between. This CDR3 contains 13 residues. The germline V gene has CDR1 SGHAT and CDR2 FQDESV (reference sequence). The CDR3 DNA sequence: TGTGCCAGCAGCTCCGCTACAGATCAGCCCCAGCATTTT. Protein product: CASSSATDQPQHF.

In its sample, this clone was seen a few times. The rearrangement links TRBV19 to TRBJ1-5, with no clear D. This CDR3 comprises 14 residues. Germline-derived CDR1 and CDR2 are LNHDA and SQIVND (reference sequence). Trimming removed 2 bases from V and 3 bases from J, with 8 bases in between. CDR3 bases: TGTGCCAGTAGTATAACCGACACCAATCAGCCCCAGCATTTT. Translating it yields CASSITDTNQPQHF.

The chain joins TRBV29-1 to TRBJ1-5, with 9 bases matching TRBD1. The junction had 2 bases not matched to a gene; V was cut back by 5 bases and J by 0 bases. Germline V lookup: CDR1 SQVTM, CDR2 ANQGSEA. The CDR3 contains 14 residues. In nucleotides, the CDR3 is TGCAGCGTTACGACAGGGGGTAGCAATCAGCCCCAGCATTTT. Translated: CSVTTGGSNQPQHF.

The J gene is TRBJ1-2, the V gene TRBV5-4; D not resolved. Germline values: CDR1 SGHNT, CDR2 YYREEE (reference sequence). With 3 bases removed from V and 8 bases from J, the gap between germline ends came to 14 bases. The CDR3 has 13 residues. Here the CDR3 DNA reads TGTGCCAGCAGCTCCCAGGACCCTAGCGGCTACACCTTC. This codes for CASSSQDPSGYTF.

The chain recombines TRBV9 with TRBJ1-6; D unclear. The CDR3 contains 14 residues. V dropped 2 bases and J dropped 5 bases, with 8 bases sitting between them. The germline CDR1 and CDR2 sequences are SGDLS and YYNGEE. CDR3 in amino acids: CASSVARNNSPLHF. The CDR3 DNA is TGTGCCAGCAGCGTGGCAAGAAATAATTCACCCCTCCACTTT.

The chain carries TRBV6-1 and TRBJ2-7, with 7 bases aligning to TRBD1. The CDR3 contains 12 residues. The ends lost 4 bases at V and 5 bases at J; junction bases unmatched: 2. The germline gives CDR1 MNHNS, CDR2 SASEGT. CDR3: CASSVTGNEQYF. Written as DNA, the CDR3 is TGTGCCAGCAGTGTGACAGGGAACGAGCAGTACTTC.

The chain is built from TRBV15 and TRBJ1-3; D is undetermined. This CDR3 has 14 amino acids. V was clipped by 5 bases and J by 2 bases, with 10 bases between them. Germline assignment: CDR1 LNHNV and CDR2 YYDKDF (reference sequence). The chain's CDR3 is CATSLQRTGNTIYF. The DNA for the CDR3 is TGTGCCACCAGCCTACAGAGGACTGGAAACACCATATATTTT.

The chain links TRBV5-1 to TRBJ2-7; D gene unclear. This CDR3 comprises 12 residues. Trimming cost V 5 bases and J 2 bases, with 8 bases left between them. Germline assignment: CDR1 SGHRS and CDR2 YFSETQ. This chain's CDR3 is CASRNYPYEQYF. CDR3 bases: TGCGCCAGCAGAAACTACCCCTACGAGCAGTACTTC.

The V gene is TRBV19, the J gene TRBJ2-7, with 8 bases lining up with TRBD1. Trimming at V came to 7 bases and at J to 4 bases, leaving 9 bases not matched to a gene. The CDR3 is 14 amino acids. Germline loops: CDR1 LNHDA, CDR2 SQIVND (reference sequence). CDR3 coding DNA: TGTGCCAGTACCCAGAGGACAGGGCCGTACGAGCAGTACTTC. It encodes CASTQRTGPYEQYF.

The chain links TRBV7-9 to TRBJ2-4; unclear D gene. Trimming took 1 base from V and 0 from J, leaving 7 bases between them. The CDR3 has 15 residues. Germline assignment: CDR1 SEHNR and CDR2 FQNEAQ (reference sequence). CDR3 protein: CASSLGVLAKNIQYF. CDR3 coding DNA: TGTGCCAGCAGCTTAGGAGTTTTAGCCAAAAACATTCAGTACTTC.

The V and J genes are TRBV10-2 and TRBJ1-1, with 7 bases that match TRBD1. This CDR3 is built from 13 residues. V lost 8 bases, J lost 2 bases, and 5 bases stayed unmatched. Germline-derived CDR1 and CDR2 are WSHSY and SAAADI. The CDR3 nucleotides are TGCGCCAGCTCCACAGGGGCCAACACTGAAGCTTTCTTT. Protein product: CASSTGANTEAFF.

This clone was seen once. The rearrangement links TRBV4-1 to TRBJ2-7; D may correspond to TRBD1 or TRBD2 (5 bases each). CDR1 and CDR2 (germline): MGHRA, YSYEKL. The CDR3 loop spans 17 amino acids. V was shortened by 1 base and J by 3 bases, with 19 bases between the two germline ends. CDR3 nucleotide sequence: TGCGCCAGCAGCCAAGGTTGGGTGGGGACCGGCGGCTACGAGCAGTACTTC. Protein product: CASSQGWVGTGGYEQYF.

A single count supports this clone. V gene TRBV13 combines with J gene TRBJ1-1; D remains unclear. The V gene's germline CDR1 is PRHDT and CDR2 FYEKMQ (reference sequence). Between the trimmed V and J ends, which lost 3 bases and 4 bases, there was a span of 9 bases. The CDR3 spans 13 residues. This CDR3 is CASSFQVGTEAFF. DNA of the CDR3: TGTGCCAGCAGCTTCCAGGTCGGCACTGAAGCTTTCTTT.

CDR3 in DNA: TGTGCCAGCAATTCAAGGGGGGATCAGCCCCAGCATTTT. It translates to CASNSRGDQPQHF. The genes are TRBV2 and TRBJ1-5; perhaps TRBD1 as D (6 bases). V lost 7 bases and J lost 5, with 12 bases in between. The CDR3 is 13 amino acids. Germline CDR1 and CDR2: SNHLY and FYNNEI.

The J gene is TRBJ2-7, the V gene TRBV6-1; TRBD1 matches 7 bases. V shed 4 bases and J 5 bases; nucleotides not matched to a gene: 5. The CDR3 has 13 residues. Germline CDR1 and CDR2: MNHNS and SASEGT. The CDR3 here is CASSAEDRDEQYF. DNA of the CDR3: TGTGCCAGCAGTGCCGAAGACAGGGACGAGCAGTACTTC.

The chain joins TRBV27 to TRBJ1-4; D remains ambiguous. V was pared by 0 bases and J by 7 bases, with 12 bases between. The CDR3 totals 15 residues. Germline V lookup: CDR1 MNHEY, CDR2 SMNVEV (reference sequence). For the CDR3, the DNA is TGTGCCAGCAGTTTATCAACGAGGTTCGGTGAAAAACTGTTTTTT. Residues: CASSLSTRFGEKLFF.

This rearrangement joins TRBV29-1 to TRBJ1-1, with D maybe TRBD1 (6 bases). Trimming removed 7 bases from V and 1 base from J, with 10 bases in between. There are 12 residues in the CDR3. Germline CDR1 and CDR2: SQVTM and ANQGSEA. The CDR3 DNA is TGCAGCGCTGGGACATCGAACACTGAAGCTTTCTTT. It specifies CSAGTSNTEAFF.

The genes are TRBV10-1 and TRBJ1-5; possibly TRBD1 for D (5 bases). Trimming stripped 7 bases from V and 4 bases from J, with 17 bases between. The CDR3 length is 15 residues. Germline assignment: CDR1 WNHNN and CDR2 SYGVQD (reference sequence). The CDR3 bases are TGCGCCAGCACTTCGGGGCCCAATCCTAATCAGCCCCAGCATTTT. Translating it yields CASTSGPNPNQPQHF.

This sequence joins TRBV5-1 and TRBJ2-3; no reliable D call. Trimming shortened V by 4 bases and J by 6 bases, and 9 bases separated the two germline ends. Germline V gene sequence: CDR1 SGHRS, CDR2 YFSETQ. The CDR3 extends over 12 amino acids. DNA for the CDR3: TGCGCCAGCAGCACCCTGGGGGATACGCAGTATTTT. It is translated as CASSTLGDTQYF.

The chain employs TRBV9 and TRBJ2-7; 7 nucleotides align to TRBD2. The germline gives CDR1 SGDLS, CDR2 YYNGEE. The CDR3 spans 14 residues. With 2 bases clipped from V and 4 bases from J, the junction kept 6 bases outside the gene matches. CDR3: CASSVAAGLYEQYF. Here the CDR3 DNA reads TGTGCCAGCAGCGTGGCAGCGGGGCTATACGAGCAGTACTTC. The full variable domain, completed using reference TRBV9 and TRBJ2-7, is DSGVTQTPKHLITATGQRVTLRCSPRSGDLSVYWYQQSLDQGLQFLIQYYNGEERAKGNILERFSAQQFPDLHSELNLSSLELGDSALYFCASSVAAGLYEQYFGPGTRLTVT.

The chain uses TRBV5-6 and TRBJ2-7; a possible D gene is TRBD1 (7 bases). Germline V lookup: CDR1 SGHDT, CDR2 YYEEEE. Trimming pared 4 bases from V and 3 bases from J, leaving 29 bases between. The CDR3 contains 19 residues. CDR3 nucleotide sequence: TGTGCCAGCAGCCCCCTTAGGCAGGGGGACCTCATGGGAGGCTACGAGCAGTACTTC. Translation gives CASSPLRQGDLMGGYEQYF.

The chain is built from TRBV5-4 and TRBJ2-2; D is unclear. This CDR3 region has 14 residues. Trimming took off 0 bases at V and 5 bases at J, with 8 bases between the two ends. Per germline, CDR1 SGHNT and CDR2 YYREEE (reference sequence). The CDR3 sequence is CASSLDRKTGELFF. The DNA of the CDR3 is TGTGCCAGCAGCTTGGATCGGAAAACCGGGGAGCTGTTTTTT. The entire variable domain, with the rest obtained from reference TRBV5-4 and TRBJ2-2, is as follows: ETGVTQSPTHLIKTRGQQVTLRCSSQSGHNTVSWYQQALGQGPQFIFQYYREEENGRGNFPPRFSGLQFPNYSSELNVNALELDDSALYLCASSLDRKTGELFFGEGSRLTVL.

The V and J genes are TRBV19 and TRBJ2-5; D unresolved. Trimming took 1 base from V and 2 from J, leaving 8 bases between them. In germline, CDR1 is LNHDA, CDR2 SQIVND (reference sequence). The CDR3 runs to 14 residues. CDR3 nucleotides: TGTGCCAGTAGTATAGGTTTGGGGCAAGAGACCCAGTACTTC. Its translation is CASSIGLGQETQYF.

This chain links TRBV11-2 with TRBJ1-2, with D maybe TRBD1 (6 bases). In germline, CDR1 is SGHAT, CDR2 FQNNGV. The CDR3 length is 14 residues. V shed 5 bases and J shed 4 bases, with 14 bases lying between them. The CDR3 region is CASSPWTESYGYTF. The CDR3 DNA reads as TGTGCCAGCAGCCCATGGACAGAGTCCTATGGCTACACCTTC.

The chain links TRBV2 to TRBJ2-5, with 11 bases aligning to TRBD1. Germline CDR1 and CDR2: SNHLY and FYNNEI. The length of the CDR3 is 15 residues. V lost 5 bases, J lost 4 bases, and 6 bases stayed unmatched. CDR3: CASSPGTGGGETQYF. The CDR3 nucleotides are TGTGCCAGCAGTCCCGGGACAGGGGGTGGAGAGACCCAGTACTTC. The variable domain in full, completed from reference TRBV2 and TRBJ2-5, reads EPEVTQTPSHQVTQMGQEVILRCVPISNHLYFYWYRQILGQKVEFLVSFYNNEISEKSEIFDDQFSVERPDGSNFTLKIRSTKLEDSAMYFCASSPGTGGGETQYFGPGTRLLVL.

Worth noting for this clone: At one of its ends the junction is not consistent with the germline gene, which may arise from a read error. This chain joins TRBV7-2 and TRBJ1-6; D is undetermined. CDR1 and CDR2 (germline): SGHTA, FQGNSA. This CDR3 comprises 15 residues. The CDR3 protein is CASSLSRLEYSSLHF. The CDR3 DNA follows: TGTGCCAGCAGCTTATCTAGACTAGAGTATTCATCCCTCCACTTT.

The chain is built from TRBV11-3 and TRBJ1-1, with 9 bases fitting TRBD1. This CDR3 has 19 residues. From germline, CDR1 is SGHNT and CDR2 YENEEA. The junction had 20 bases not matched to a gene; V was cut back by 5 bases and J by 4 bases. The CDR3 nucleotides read TGTGCCAGCAGCCGCCGGGACAGGGAATTAACTCCCTGGCGCACTGAAGCTTTCTTT. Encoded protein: CASSRRDRELTPWRTEAFF.

CDR3 in amino acids: CASRLTGINTGELFF. The DNA of the CDR3 is TGTGCCAGCAGACTGACAGGGATTAACACCGGGGAGCTGTTTTTT. The genes are TRBV2 and TRBJ2-2, with TRBD1 identical over 7 bases. Germline-derived CDR1 and CDR2 are SNHLY and FYNNEI. V trimming: 6 bases; J trimming: 2 bases; junction bases outside the gene matches: 6. CDR3 size: 15 residues.

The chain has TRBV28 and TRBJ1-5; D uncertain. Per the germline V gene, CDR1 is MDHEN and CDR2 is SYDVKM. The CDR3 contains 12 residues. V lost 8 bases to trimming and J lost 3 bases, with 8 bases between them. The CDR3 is CASHGNNQPQHF. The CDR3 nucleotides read TGTGCCAGCCATGGGAACAATCAGCCCCAGCATTTT. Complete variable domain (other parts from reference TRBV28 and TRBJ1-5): DVKVTQSSRYLVKRTGEKVFLECVQDMDHENMFWYRQDPGLGLRLIYFSYDVKMKEKGDIPEGYSVSREKKERFSLILESASTNQTSMYLCASHGNNQPQHFGDGTRLSIL.

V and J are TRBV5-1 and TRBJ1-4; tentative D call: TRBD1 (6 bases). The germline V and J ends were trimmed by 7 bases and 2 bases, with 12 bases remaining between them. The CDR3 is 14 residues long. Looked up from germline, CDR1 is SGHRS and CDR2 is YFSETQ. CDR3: CASSRDTTNEKLFF. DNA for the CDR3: TGCGCCAGCTCACGGGACACGACTAATGAAAAACTGTTTTTT.

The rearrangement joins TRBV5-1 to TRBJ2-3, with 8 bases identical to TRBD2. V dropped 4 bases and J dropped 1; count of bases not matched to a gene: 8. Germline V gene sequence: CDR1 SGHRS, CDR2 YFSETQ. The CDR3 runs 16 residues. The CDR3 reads CASSPDAAGGTDTQYF. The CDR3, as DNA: TGCGCCAGCAGCCCCGATGCAGCGGGGGGCACAGATACGCAGTATTTT. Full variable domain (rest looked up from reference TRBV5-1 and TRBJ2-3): KAGVTQTPRYLIKTRGQQVTLSCSPISGHRSVSWYQQTPGQGLQFLFEYFSETQRNKGNFPGRFSGRQFSNSRSEMNVSTLELGDSALYLCASSPDAAGGTDTQYFGPGTRLTVL.